A single T cell receptor (beta chain) is shown here with its context. This specimen belongs to a study of CD8+ T cells in alopecia areata. Per germline, CDR1 MGHRA and CDR2 YSYEKL. V lost 2 bases and J lost 9; bases outside the gene matches: 12. The CDR3 is 18 residues long. RNA extraction was followed by reverse transcription into cDNA, which acted as the sequencing template. The repertoire was sequenced with immunoSEQ multiplex PCR; TCRdb's copy has only in-frame clones and lacks some. The sample lists around 29,000 clones, about three fifths occurring once. V and J are TRBV4-1 and TRBJ2-1; 14 nucleotides line up with TRBD2. The TCR was taken from a human donor with alopecia areata. The specimen sequenced was NKG2D-high CD8+ T cells sorted from blood. The CDR3 DNA reads as TGCGCCAGCAGCCAATTTCCCCCGGGACTAGCGGGAGACTTTGAGCAGTTCTTC. Its protein product is CASSQFPPGLAGDFEQFF.